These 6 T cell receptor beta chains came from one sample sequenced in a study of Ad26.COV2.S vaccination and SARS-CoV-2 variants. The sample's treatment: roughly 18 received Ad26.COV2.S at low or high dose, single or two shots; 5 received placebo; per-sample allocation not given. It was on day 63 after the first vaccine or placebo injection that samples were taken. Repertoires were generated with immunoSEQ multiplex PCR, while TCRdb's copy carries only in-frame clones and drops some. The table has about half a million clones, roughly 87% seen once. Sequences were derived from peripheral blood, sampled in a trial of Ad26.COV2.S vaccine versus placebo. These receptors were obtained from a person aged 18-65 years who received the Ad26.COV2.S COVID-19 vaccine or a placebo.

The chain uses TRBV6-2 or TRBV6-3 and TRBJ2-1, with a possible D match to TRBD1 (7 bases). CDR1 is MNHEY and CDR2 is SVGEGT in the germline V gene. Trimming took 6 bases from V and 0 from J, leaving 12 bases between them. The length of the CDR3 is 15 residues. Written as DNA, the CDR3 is TGTGCCAGCAGCCGGCGGGACAGCTCCTACAATGAGCAGTTCTTC. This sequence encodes CASSRRDSSYNEQFF.

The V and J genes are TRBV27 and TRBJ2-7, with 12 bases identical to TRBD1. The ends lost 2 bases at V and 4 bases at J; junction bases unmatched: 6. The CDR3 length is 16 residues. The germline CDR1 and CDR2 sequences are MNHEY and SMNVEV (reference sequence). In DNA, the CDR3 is TGTGCCAGCAGTTTACCCGGGACAGGGGGCTGGTACGAGCAGTACTTC. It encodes CASSLPGTGGWYEQYF.

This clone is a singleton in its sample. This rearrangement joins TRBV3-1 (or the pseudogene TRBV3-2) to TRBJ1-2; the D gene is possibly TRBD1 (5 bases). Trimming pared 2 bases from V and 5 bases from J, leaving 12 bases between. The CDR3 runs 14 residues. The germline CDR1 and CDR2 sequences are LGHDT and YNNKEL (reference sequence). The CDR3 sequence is CASSQYSGGYGYTF. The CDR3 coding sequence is TGTGCCAGCAGCCAATACAGTGGGGGGTATGGCTACACCTTC.

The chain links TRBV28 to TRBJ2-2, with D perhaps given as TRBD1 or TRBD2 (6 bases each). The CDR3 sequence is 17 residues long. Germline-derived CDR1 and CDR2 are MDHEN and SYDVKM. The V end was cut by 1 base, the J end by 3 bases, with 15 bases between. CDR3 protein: CASSLSGVGAYTGELFF. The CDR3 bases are TGTGCCAGCAGTTTATCGGGGGTGGGGGCCTACACCGGGGAGCTGTTTTTT. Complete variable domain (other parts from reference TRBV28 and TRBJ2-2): DVKVTQSSRYLVKRTGEKVFLECVQDMDHENMFWYRQDPGLGLRLIYFSYDVKMKEKGDIPEGYSVSREKKERFSLILESASTNQTSMYLCASSLSGVGAYTGELFFGEGSRLTVL.

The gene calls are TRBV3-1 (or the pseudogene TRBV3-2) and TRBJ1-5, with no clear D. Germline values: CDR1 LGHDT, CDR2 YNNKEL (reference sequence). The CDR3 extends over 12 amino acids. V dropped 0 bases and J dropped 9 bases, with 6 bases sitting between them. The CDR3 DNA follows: TGTGCCAGCAGCCAAGATCGGGGGCCCCAGCATTTT. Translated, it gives CASSQDRGPQHF.

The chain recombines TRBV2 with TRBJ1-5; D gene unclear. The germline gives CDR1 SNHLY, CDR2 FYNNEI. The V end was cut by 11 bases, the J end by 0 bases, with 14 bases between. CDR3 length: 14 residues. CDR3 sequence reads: CASGELISNQPQHF. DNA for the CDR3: TGTGCCTCCGGGGAGTTGATTAGCAATCAGCCCCAGCATTTT.